This T cell receptor beta chain comes out of a study of blood T cell repertoires in COVID-19. About the research overall: Acute and convalescent COVID-19 samples came from the United States, Italy and Spain. PBMCs, B-cell-depleted T cells, or T cells provided the cDNA or gDNA that made up the material.

Seattle cases were enrolled at active infection and followed longitudinally. Original processing notes: Estimation of nucleated cell counts relied on the amplification of reference gene primers. Data came from immunoSEQ multiplex PCR; TCRdb stores just in-frame clones and leaves some out. That table gives V, J and clone size, and the DNA gave D and trimming. The sample contains approximately 97,000 clones, roughly 88% of which appear only once. Per the germline V gene, CDR1 is SGHTS and CDR2 is YDEGEE. The CDR3 is 9 residues long. This receptor was taken from a man aged 50 or older with COVID-19, enrolled during active disease. The chain uses TRBV5-8 and TRBJ2-1; maybe TRBD2 (6 bases). The specimen was peripheral blood. CDR3 in amino acids: CEGGNEQFF. The CDR3, as DNA: TGTGAGGGAGGAAATGAGCAGTTCTTC.